The 10 T cell receptor beta chains below all came from one sample that was sequenced in a study of OX40 agonist ivuxolimab in advanced cancers. Profiled with immunoSEQ multiplex PCR; TCRdb holds only in-frame clones, not every one. Among 65,000 to 85,000 clones listed, around four fifths were seen once. Sequenced material: CD4+ or CD8+ T cells sorted from blood, taken in a trial of the OX40 agonist ivuxolimab. All receptors derive from an adult with an advanced solid tumor such as melanoma, head and neck, liver or kidney cancer.

This clone appeared a single time. The chain couples TRBV7-9 to TRBJ2-1; D is undetermined. This CDR3 has 14 amino acids. The V gene's germline CDR1 is SEHNR and CDR2 FQNEAQ (reference sequence). Trimming cost V 2 bases and J 0 bases, with 5 bases left between them. Here the CDR3 DNA reads TGTGCCAGCAGCTTAAGGGACTCCTACAATGAGCAGTTCTTC. Translating gives CASSLRDSYNEQFF.

The chain uses TRBV29-1 and TRBJ1-5; 10 nucleotides line up with TRBD1. Per germline, CDR1 SQVTM and CDR2 ANQGSEA. The CDR3 is made up of 14 amino acids. Trimming at V came to 8 bases and at J to 5 bases, leaving 9 bases not matched to a gene. CDR3 in amino acids: CSTRDRGEDQPQHF. The CDR3 DNA is TGCAGCACTCGGGACAGGGGCGAGGATCAGCCCCAGCATTTT.

The rearrangement joins TRBV5-1 to TRBJ2-7, with TRBD2 matching over 7 bases. The CDR3 spans 16 residues. The V segment lost 4 bases and the J segment 3 bases; nucleotides outside the gene matches: 13. Germline loops: CDR1 SGHRS, CDR2 YFSETQ. This CDR3 is CASSPSYSGRFYEQYF. DNA for the CDR3: TGCGCCAGCAGCCCAAGTTATAGCGGGCGCTTCTACGAGCAGTACTTC.

DNA for the CDR3: TGCGCCAGCAGCCAATCACTCGCAGCGGGGGCCTACGAGCAGTACTTC. This codes for CASSQSLAAGAYEQYF. The chain employs TRBV4-1 and TRBJ2-7; 8 bases fit TRBD2. CDR3 length: 16 amino acids. J was trimmed by 2 bases and V by 2 bases; bases with no gene match: 8. Germline-derived CDR1 and CDR2 are MGHRA and YSYEKL.

This rearrangement joins TRBV10-3 to TRBJ2-3, with unresolved D. V was pared by 3 bases and J by 4 bases, with 5 bases between. This CDR3 is built from 12 residues. The germline CDR1 and CDR2 sequences are ENHRY and SYGVKD. CDR3 in DNA: TGTGCCATCAGTGATAAGGCAGATACGCAGTATTTT. Amino acids: CAISDKADTQYF.

The chain recombines TRBV29-1 with TRBJ2-1; D is possibly TRBD2 (5 bases). Germline V gene lookup returns CDR1 SQVTM and CDR2 ANQGSEA. Trimming shortened V by 6 bases and J by 3 bases, and 18 bases separated the two germline ends. The CDR3 is 15 residues long. The DNA for the CDR3 is TGCAGCGTGGATTACCGATCTAGCAACTACAATGAGCAGTTCTTC. It codes for CSVDYRSSNYNEQFF.

The rearrangement joins TRBV6-6 to TRBJ2-7; TRBD2 agrees at 9 bases. The trim removed 6 bases at V and 2 bases at J, leaving 8 bases unmatched. The CDR3 is 15 residues long. CDR1 is MNHNY, CDR2 SVGAGI, per germline (reference sequence). The CDR3 here is CASRDLAGTTYEQYF. As DNA, the CDR3 is TGTGCCAGCAGAGACCTAGCGGGAACAACCTACGAGCAGTACTTC.

This clone was counted a single time. The V call is TRBV7-9, the J call TRBJ1-2; D call uncertain. This CDR3 is built from 13 residues. Germline CDR1 is SEHNR and CDR2 is FQNEAQ (reference sequence). Between the trimmed V and J ends, which lost 11 bases and 8 bases, there was a span of 21 bases. The CDR3 DNA reads TGTGCCTCGGAACACGCGGCGAAAGAAGGCTACACCTTC. It is translated as CASEHAAKEGYTF.

V is TRBV7-2 and J is TRBJ2-3; TRBD2 matches 9 bases. Germline V gene sequence: CDR1 SGHTA, CDR2 FQGNSA. Germline trimming cut 3 bases from V and 6 bases from J; bases unmatched to any gene: 4. The CDR3 covers 14 residues. The CDR3 is CASSFSGGRDTQYF. In DNA, the CDR3 is TGTGCCAGCAGCTTTAGCGGGGGCCGGGATACGCAGTATTTT. Based on the CDR3 plus reference TRBV7-2 and TRBJ2-3, the full variable domain is GAGVSQSPSNKVTEKGKDVELRCDPISGHTALYWYRQSLGQGLEFLIYFQGNSAPDKSGLPSDRFSAERTGGSVSTLTIQRTQQEDSAVYLCASSFSGGRDTQYFGPGTRLTVL.

The V call is TRBV7-6, the J call TRBJ2-2, with D possibly TRBD2 on 6 matching bases. Deletions cut 4 bases from V and 1 base from J, with 13 bases between. In germline, CDR1 is SGHVS, CDR2 FNYEAQ. The CDR3 length is 16 residues. DNA of the CDR3: TGTGCCAGCAGCTCGTTCGGGAGCCGGAACACCGGGGAGCTGTTTTTT. It codes for CASSSFGSRNTGELFF.